These T cell receptor beta chains were read from a single sample in a study of cytomegalovirus exposure and HLA in healthy donors. TCRdb keeps only in-frame clones here, not all; method: immunoSEQ multiplex PCR. The sample comprises 150,000 or so clones, 80% to 90% of which are singletons, and 8% to 9.5% rests with the top ten. Sequencing was carried out using PBMCs. These receptors were collected from a woman younger than 35 in good health and CMV-seropositive. CDR3s include the opening cysteine and the closing phenylalanine or tryptophan. Each record gives: D gene, V gene, clone size, J gene, CDR3 DNA, CDR3 protein. D genes are given only for firm matches. A clone size is listed for some rows: how often the clone was seen (once, few, many), or a class if it is expanded.

.	TRBV27	.	TRBJ2-7	TGTGCCAGCAGTTTGGGCCCGTATGCCTACGAGCAGTACTTC	CASSLGPYAYEQYF
.	TRBV18	.	TRBJ1-6	TGTGCCAGCTCCCCCACTGCGAGCTCCTATAATTCACCCCTCCACTTT	CASSPTASSYNSPLHF
.	TRBV28	.	TRBJ1-2	TGTGCCAGCAATCCTGGCGGGGCCGACTATACTAACTATGGCTACACCTTC	CASNPGGADYTNYGYTF
TRBD1	TRBV6-6	.	TRBJ1-2	TGTGCCAGCAGTTACTCGATACAGGGGAACTATGGCTACACCTTC	CASSYSIQGNYGYTF
TRBD2	TRBV5-1	.	TRBJ2-3	TGCGCCAGCAGCTTGGGACTAGCAGGCGATACGCAGTATTTT	CASSLGLAGDTQYF
.	TRBV25-1	.	TRBJ2-5	TGTGCCAGCAGAACGGGAGCCCAAGAGACCCAGTACTTC	CASRTGAQETQYF
.	TRBV4-1	.	TRBJ1-3	TGCGCCAGCAGCCCCCCAGGCGGCAGGGTTGGAAACACCATATATTTT	CASSPPGGRVGNTIYF
.	TRBV18	.	TRBJ2-3	TGTGCCAGCTCACCTTCCCCAAGCACAGATACGCAGTATTTT	CASSPSPSTDTQYF
TRBD1	TRBV5-1	.	TRBJ2-7	TGCGCCAGCAGCTTGGGACAGGGGAATCGTTACGAGCAGTACTTC	CASSLGQGNRYEQYF
TRBD1	TRBV6-5	.	TRBJ1-4	TGTGCCAGCAGCCCAGACAGGGGCGGTGAAAAACTGTTTTTT	CASSPDRGGEKLFF
TRBD1	TRBV5-6	.	TRBJ2-2	TGTGCCAGCAGCTTGATCGACAGGGGGGACACCGGGGAGCTGTTTTTT	CASSLIDRGDTGELFF
TRBD1	TRBV7-2	.	TRBJ1-6	TGTGCCAGCAGCTCCCGACAGGGCTATTCACCCCTCCACTTT	CASSSRQGYSPLHF
TRBD1	TRBV29-1	.	TRBJ1-2	TGCAGCGTCCTCGGACAGGGGGCGCGGGGCTACACCTTC	CSVLGQGARGYTF
.	TRBV6-5	.	TRBJ1-1	TGTGCCAGCAGTTACCCCGGGGTTAACACTGAAGCTTTCTTT	CASSYPGVNTEAFF
TRBD2	TRBV18	once	TRBJ2-1	TGTGCCAGCTCACCGCTCTCCGGGACTAGCGGGGTGCGGGAGCAGTTCTTC	CASSPLSGTSGVREQFF
.	TRBV27	.	TRBJ1-2	TGTGCCAGCAGTTTATCGGTCGGGACACCTCCTACTTATGGCTACACCTTC	CASSLSVGTPPTYGYTF
.	TRBV7-2	few	TRBJ1-1	TGTGCCAGCAGCCCAGGGGTCGGCCAGGGAGGGACTGAAGCTTTCTTT	CASSPGVGQGGTEAFF
.	TRBV5-4	.	TRBJ2-5	TGTGCCAGCAGCATACGGGGGTACCAAGAGACCCAGTACTTC	CASSIRGYQETQYF